This T cell receptor (beta chain) is drawn from a study of shared clonotypes between healthy human individuals. CDR3 length: 17 residues. Germline V gene data show CDR1 as SGHTA and CDR2 as FQGNSA. The V segment lost 3 bases and the J segment 4 bases; nucleotides outside the gene matches: 7. Sorted-subset replicate PCRs used approximately 190 ng of genomic DNA. This amount corresponded to 30,000 to 35,000 T cell genomes. The method was immunoSEQ multiplex PCR; TCRdb's version includes in-frame clones alone and lacks a portion of them. The data show 950,000 to 1,300,000 clones, under 80% seen once. This TCR was sampled from a man between 18 and 29 years old in good health. Input material: memory CD4+ T cells sorted from blood. Subset indicated: CD45RA-negative fraction. The chain has TRBV7-2 and TRBJ2-1; 12 nucleotides line up with TRBD1. The CDR3, as DNA: TGTGCCAGCAGCTTCGGGACAGGGGGCGCAAGGTACAATGAGCAGTTCTTC. Translated, it gives CASSFGTGGARYNEQFF. The full variable domain, in which reference TRBV7-2 and TRBJ2-1 provide the parts outside the CDR3, is GAGVSQSPSNKVTEKGKDVELRCDPISGHTALYWYRQSLGQGLEFLIYFQGNSAPDKSGLPSDRFSAERTGGSVSTLTIQRTQQEDSAVYLCASSFGTGGARYNEQFFGPGTRLTVL.